This section outlines one T cell receptor (beta chain) sequence together with its context. Its antigen is currently unknown. The sample is drawn from a study of T cell repertoires in cytomegalovirus infection. Study-level information: HLA-C-restricted CMV epitopes, recently identified, and well-studied HLA-B-restricted ones were used by the study. Evidence of both CMV infection and a matching HLA type came from public TCR beta signatures.

CDR3 length: 13 amino acids. Germline V gene sequence: CDR1 SQVTM, CDR2 ANQGSEA. The V and J ends lost 7 bases and 6 bases respectively, with 16 bases between them. Findings and caveats of the study: Summed public TCR beta family frequency identified CMV carriers bearing the relevant HLA. Clonotype analysis showed dominance of the ex vivo response by HLA-C-restricted CMV-specific TCR beta clonotypes.

TCRdb itself ran the reads through MiXCR, one entry per CDR3 protein. Among around 710,000 distinct CDR3 sequences listed, under 35% were seen once. The genes are TRBV29-1 and TRBJ2-1; tentatively, D is TRBD1 (7 bases). The sample consisted of cultured CD8+ T cells from PBMCs, taken from culture after CMV antigen stimulation. This TCR was recovered from a human donor in good health (CMV status not recorded). Some clones in this sample may be carry-over from other donors' samples. The CDR3 region is CSAAGQGGNEQFF. In DNA form, the CDR3 reads TGCAGCGCCGCTGGCCAGGGGGGCAATGAGCAGTTCTTC.